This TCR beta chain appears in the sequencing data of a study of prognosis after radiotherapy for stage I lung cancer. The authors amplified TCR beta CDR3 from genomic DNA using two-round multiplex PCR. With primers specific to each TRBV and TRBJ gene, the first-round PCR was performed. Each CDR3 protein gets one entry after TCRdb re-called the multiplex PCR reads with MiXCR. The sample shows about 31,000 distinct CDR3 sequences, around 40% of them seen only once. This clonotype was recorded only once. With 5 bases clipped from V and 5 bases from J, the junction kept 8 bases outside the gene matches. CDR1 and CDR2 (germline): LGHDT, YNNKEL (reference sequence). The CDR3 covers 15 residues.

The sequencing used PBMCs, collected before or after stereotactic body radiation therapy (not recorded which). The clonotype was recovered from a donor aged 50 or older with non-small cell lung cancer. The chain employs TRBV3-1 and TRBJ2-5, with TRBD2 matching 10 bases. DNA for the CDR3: TGTGCCAGCAGCTTGCTAGCGGGAGTTTGGGAGACCCAGTACTTC. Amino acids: CASSLLAGVWETQYF.